Shown below are 17 T cell receptor beta chains from a single sample sequenced in a study of blood T cells in healthy people across ages. A second PCR of about 7 to 12 cycles used a sample-barcoded 5' primer and a J-beta primer mix. Using its own MiXCR run on the 5' RACE reads, TCRdb lists one record per CDR3 protein. The sample holds approximately 830,000 distinct CDR3 sequences, roughly 60% seen once. The sequenced sample was blood. These TCRs come from a young man in good health.

The V and J genes are TRBV7-2 and TRBJ2-3, with 8 bases that match TRBD2. The CDR3 contains 16 residues. V lost 6 bases, J lost 4 bases, and 12 bases stayed unmatched. The germline CDR1 and CDR2 sequences are SGHTA and FQGNSA. The CDR3 loop is CASRSYSGLASDTQYF. The CDR3 DNA reads TGTGCCAGCAGATCCTATTCCGGACTAGCCTCAGATACGCAGTATTTT. The whole variable domain, filled in from reference TRBV7-2 and TRBJ2-3, reads GAGVSQSPSNKVTEKGKDVELRCDPISGHTALYWYRQSLGQGLEFLIYFQGNSAPDKSGLPSDRFSAERTGGSVSTLTIQRTQQEDSAVYLCASRSYSGLASDTQYFGPGTRLTVL.

The rearrangement joins TRBV12-3 or TRBV12-4 to TRBJ2-1; D gene uncertain. The CDR3 loop spans 11 amino acids. V dropped 2 bases and J dropped 9 bases, with 5 bases sitting between them. CDR3 sequence (DNA): TGTGCCAGCAGTTTAAGCCTTGAGCAGTTCTTC. Residues: CASSLSLEQFF.

This clonotype was recorded once. The chain combines TRBV2 with TRBJ1-5; TRBD1 agrees at 8 bases. CDR1 and CDR2 from the germline V gene are SNHLY and FYNNEI. This CDR3 is built from 15 residues. Trimming at V came to 3 bases and at J to 5 bases, leaving 6 bases not matched to a gene. The CDR3 DNA is TGTGCCAGCAGTGAGAGGGCAGGGGGCTATCAGCCCCAGCATTTT. Residues: CASSERAGGYQPQHF.

This clonotype was seen a handful of times. V usage is TRBV7-9 and J usage is TRBJ2-4; 8 nucleotides line up with TRBD2. The closer fit of TRBJ2-7 to the DNA end suggests the J call may be wrong. The CDR3 totals 15 residues. The germline V gene has CDR1 SEHNR and CDR2 FQNEAQ (reference sequence). CDR3 sequence reads: CASSSGGGGTYEQYF. The CDR3 DNA reads TGTGCCAGCAGCTCGGGGGGGGGAGGGACCTACGAGCAGTACTTC.

This clonotype was observed a few times. The J gene is TRBJ1-2, the V gene TRBV9, with D possibly matching TRBD1 (5 bases). Germline V gene sequence: CDR1 SGDLS, CDR2 YYNGEE. The CDR3 totals 13 residues. V lost 0 bases to trimming and J lost 8 bases, with 11 bases between them. CDR3 sequence reads: CASSVAPGRGYTF. CDR3 sequence (DNA): TGTGCCAGCAGCGTAGCCCCAGGGCGCGGCTACACCTTC.

In this sample, this clonotype turned up once. The rearrangement uses TRBV9 and TRBJ2-1; perhaps D is TRBD1 or TRBD2 (6 bases each). The CDR3 runs 18 residues. The ends were cut back, 1 base at V and 4 bases at J, with 21 bases in the middle. Germline V gene data show CDR1 as SGDLS and CDR2 as YYNGEE. The CDR3 DNA sequence: TGTGCCAGCAGCGTACGTAGGGGGGATCGGGGCCGGTACAATGAGCAGTTCTTC. It is translated as CASSVRRGDRGRYNEQFF.

The chain carries TRBV18 and TRBJ2-1, with 9 positions matching TRBD1. The trim removed 2 bases at V and 5 bases at J, leaving 4 bases unmatched. The germline gives CDR1 KGHSH, CDR2 LQKENI. The length of the CDR3 is 15 residues. As DNA, the CDR3 is TGTGCCAGCTCACCAGGGGGACAGGGCAACAATGAGCAGTTCTTC. Its protein product is CASSPGGQGNNEQFF.

V usage is TRBV29-1 and J usage is TRBJ2-5; TRBD2 aligns across 7 bases. The CDR3 consists of 12 residues. Losses at the gene ends were 5 bases for V and 1 base for J; bases not matched to a gene: 1. CDR1 is SQVTM and CDR2 is ANQGSEA in the germline V gene. The CDR3 DNA sequence: TGCAGCGTTCGGGAGGCCCAAGAGACCCAGTACTTC. Amino acids: CSVREAQETQYF.

This sequence joins TRBV7-2 and TRBJ2-7; D is unclear. This CDR3 comprises 13 residues. V was pared by 2 bases and J by 5 bases, with 10 bases between. Germline CDR1 reads SGHTA; CDR2 reads FQGNSA. This CDR3 is CASSLMTTHEQYF. CDR3 DNA sequence: TGTGCCAGCAGCTTAATGACAACTCACGAGCAGTACTTC.

CDR3 amino acids: CAISDVAGGVSSYEQYF. The CDR3 DNA follows: TGTGCCATCAGTGATGTAGCGGGGGGCGTCAGCTCCTACGAGCAGTACTTC. This sequence joins TRBV10-3 and TRBJ2-7; TRBD2 matches at 10 bases. The V and J ends lost 3 bases and 0 bases, in that order; junction bases with no gene match: 8. From germline, CDR1 is ENHRY and CDR2 SYGVKD. The CDR3 totals 17 residues.

In regard to this clonotype: The junction departs from the called germline gene at one end, perhaps through a read error. The chain is built from TRBV5-4 and TRBJ2-7; 11 nucleotides line up with TRBD2. The J call could be wrong; TRBJ2-5 is a better fit for the DNA end. This CDR3 is 15 amino acids long. Germline CDR1 SGHNT, CDR2 YYREEE (reference sequence). This CDR3 is CAGSPLAGGTETQYF. CDR3 sequence (DNA): TGTGCCGGCAGCCCTCTAGCGGGGGGCACAGAGACCCAGTACTTC.

This clonotype was counted once. The CDR3 DNA reads as TGCGCCAGCAGCCCATTGGGGCTAGCGGGGGACTCAGATACGCAGTATTTT. It translates to CASSPLGLAGDSDTQYF. The J gene is TRBJ2-3, the V gene TRBV4-3; TRBD2 matches 10 bases. The CDR3 length is 17 residues. The V gene end was trimmed by 4 bases and the J gene end by 4 bases; junction bases not matched to a gene: 11. Germline lookup yields CDR1 LGHNA and CDR2 YSLEER.

This clonotype showed up just once. V usage is TRBV4-2 and J usage is TRBJ1-1; D uncertain. Germline values: CDR1 LGHNA, CDR2 YNFKEQ. Trimming stripped 2 bases from V and 1 base from J, with 11 bases between. This CDR3 has 15 residues. CDR3 coding DNA: TGTGCCAGCAGCCAACGCACGCGCCAGAACACTGAAGCTTTCTTT. This gives the protein CASSQRTRQNTEAFF.

This chain connects TRBV28 to TRBJ1-2; TRBD1 agrees at 8 bases. The CDR3 is 15 residues long. Unmatched junction bases numbered 10, after V lost 6 bases and J lost 4 bases. From germline, CDR1 is MDHEN and CDR2 SYDVKM. The CDR3 nucleotides read TGTGCCAGCAGCCCAGGGGACAGGTCCCTCTATGGCTACACCTTC. Translated: CASSPGDRSLYGYTF.

This sequence joins TRBV27 and TRBJ1-5, with a possible D match to TRBD1 (6 bases). Trimming shortened V by 7 bases and J by 3 bases, and 13 bases separated the two germline ends. The germline gives CDR1 MNHEY, CDR2 SMNVEV (reference sequence). CDR3 size: 14 residues. CDR3 region: CASNRAGDNQPQHF. DNA for the CDR3: TGTGCCAGCAATCGGGCAGGGGACAATCAGCCCCAGCATTTT.

This chain joins TRBV10-3 and TRBJ2-3; 9 bases are a match to TRBD2. J lost 1 base, V lost 0 bases, and 2 bases had no gene match. The CDR3 is made up of 16 amino acids. Germline CDR1 and CDR2: ENHRY and SYGVKD. The CDR3 DNA follows: TGTGCCATCAGTGAGTCGATAGCGGGGGGCACAGATACGCAGTATTTT. Translating it yields CAISESIAGGTDTQYF.

The J gene is TRBJ1-5, the V gene TRBV27; no clear D. This CDR3 has 15 residues. CDR1 MNHEY and CDR2 SMNVEV come from the germline V gene (reference sequence). V was cut by 0 bases and J by 0 bases, with 6 bases left in between. The CDR3 here is CASSLSGVSNQPQHF. DNA for the CDR3: TGTGCCAGCAGTTTATCAGGAGTTAGCAATCAGCCCCAGCATTTT.